The 30 T cell receptor beta chains given below trace back to one sample, sequenced in a study of blood T cell repertoires in COVID-19. The assay was immunoSEQ multiplex PCR, and TCRdb's table has in-frame clones only and misses some. Among some 250,000 clones, roughly 85% were seen once, and the ten largest hold over 1.5%. Sequenced sample: PBMCs or T cells enriched from blood (not recorded which). The receptor source for this set is a woman between 45 and 65 years old who had recovered from COVID-19.

This chain links TRBV15 with TRBJ2-7; 7 bases line up with TRBD2. Trimming at V came to 0 bases and at J to 3 bases, leaving 5 bases not matched to a gene. This CDR3 contains 15 residues. CDR1 and CDR2 from the germline V gene are LNHNV and YYDKDF (reference sequence). CDR3 sequence reads: CATSRDRASGYEQYF. CDR3 sequence (DNA): TGTGCCACCAGCAGAGATAGGGCTAGCGGCTACGAGCAGTACTTC. Based on the CDR3 plus reference TRBV15 and TRBJ2-7, the full variable domain is DAMVIQNPRYQVTQFGKPVTLSCSQTLNHNVMYWYQQKSSQAPKLLFHYYDKDFNNEADTPDNFQSRRPNTSFCFLDIRSPGLGDTAMYLCATSRDRASGYEQYFGPGTRLTVT.

The V and J genes are TRBV7-6 and TRBJ2-3, with 10 bases lining up with TRBD2. Germline CDR1 reads SGHVS; CDR2 reads FNYEAQ. The CDR3 extends over 16 amino acids. The junction had 5 bases not matched to a gene; V was cut back by 0 bases and J by 5 bases. Here the CDR3 reads CASSLAGAGGVDTQYF. The CDR3 region has the DNA TGTGCCAGCAGCTTAGCGGGAGCGGGAGGGGTAGATACGCAGTATTTT.

The CDR3 bases are TGTGCCAGCAGCCCCGGGGGGGCAGAAATGAACACTGAAGCTTTCTTT. This encodes CASSPGGAEMNTEAFF. V is TRBV5-4 and J is TRBJ1-1; D is possibly TRBD1 (6 bases). CDR3 length: 16 amino acids. V lost 4 bases, J lost 0 bases, and 16 bases lay in between. In germline, CDR1 is SGHNT, CDR2 YYREEE (reference sequence).

The chain has TRBV11-2 and TRBJ2-3; 9 nucleotides line up with TRBD1. Germline V gene lookup returns CDR1 SGHAT and CDR2 FQNNGV. This CDR3 has 17 residues. The V gene end was trimmed by 5 bases and the J gene end by 2 bases; junction bases not matched to a gene: 11. CDR3: CASSRDRATLNTDTQYF. CDR3 bases: TGTGCCAGCAGCCGGGACAGGGCCACCCTGAACACAGATACGCAGTATTTT.

The chain couples TRBV2 to TRBJ2-5, with 9 positions matching TRBD1. Germline V gene lookup returns CDR1 SNHLY and CDR2 FYNNEI. The CDR3 consists of 16 residues. The junction had 14 bases not matched to a gene; V was cut back by 7 bases and J by 5 bases. This chain's CDR3 is CASTEPGTGGQETQYF. The CDR3 DNA reads as TGTGCCAGCACCGAACCGGGCACAGGGGGCCAGGAGACCCAGTACTTC.

The chain employs TRBV19 and TRBJ2-6; possible D gene TRBD1, 5 bases. This CDR3 spans 15 amino acids. In germline, CDR1 is LNHDA, CDR2 SQIVND (reference sequence). The V and J ends lost 2 bases and 2 bases respectively, with 7 bases between them. For the CDR3, the DNA is TGTGCCAGTAGTATAAGGGGCCCTGGGGCCAACGTCCTGACTTTC. Its protein product is CASSIRGPGANVLTF.

The chain combines TRBV18 with TRBJ1-2; 8 bases are shared with TRBD1. The length of the CDR3 is 13 residues. V shed 6 bases and J 8 bases; nucleotides not matched to a gene: 8. In germline, CDR1 is KGHSH, CDR2 LQKENI. Here the CDR3 DNA reads TGTGCCAGCTCGCCCGACAGGGGCTGGGGCTACACCTTC. Its protein is CASSPDRGWGYTF.

CDR3 coding DNA: TGCAGCGTTGGAACAGGCGGCGCTGAAGCTTTCTTT. Amino acids: CSVGTGGAEAFF. V gene TRBV29-1 combines with J gene TRBJ1-1, with a weak D call TRBD1 (5 bases). This CDR3 is 12 amino acids long. Germline V gene sequence: CDR1 SQVTM, CDR2 ANQGSEA. The V gene lost 4 bases and the J gene lost 6 bases, with 12 bases spanning the gap.

The J gene is TRBJ2-3, the V gene TRBV11-2, with TRBD2 as a possible D gene (5 bases). Per germline, CDR1 SGHAT and CDR2 FQNNGV. This CDR3 comprises 14 residues. V was cut by 3 bases and J by 8 bases, with 15 bases left in between. The CDR3 DNA reads TGTGCCAGCAGCTTCCCGGGATCCCCCGGTACGCAGTATTTT. Amino acid sequence: CASSFPGSPGTQYF.

About this clone: Other DNA sequences from this sample encode an identical CDR3 as well. The chain links TRBV18 to TRBJ1-1; TRBD1 matches at 8 bases. With 6 bases clipped from V and 1 base from J, the junction kept 4 bases outside the gene matches. The CDR3 extends over 14 amino acids. The V gene's germline CDR1 is KGHSH and CDR2 LQKENI. The CDR3 reads CASSPDRGNTEAFF. Written as DNA, the CDR3 is TGTGCCAGCTCTCCAGACAGGGGGAACACTGAAGCTTTCTTT.

The chain is built from TRBV28 and TRBJ2-7; a weak D match, TRBD1 (5 bases). The germline V gene encodes CDR1 MDHEN and CDR2 SYDVKM. Trimming pared 5 bases from V and 2 bases from J, leaving 10 bases between. The CDR3 has 13 residues. CDR3 sequence: CASSRGIAYEQYF. The DNA of the CDR3 is TGTGCCAGCAGTAGGGGTATAGCCTACGAGCAGTACTTC.

This chain links TRBV15 with TRBJ2-1; 9 bases agree with TRBD2. Unmatched junction bases numbered 12, after V lost 3 bases and J lost 9 bases. The CDR3 runs to 16 residues. In germline, CDR1 is LNHNV, CDR2 YYDKDF (reference sequence). The CDR3 reads CATSRWREGPRSEQFF. The DNA of the CDR3 is TGTGCCACCAGCAGGTGGCGGGAGGGCCCTCGATCTGAGCAGTTCTTC. The whole variable domain, filled in from reference TRBV15 and TRBJ2-1, reads DAMVIQNPRYQVTQFGKPVTLSCSQTLNHNVMYWYQQKSSQAPKLLFHYYDKDFNNEADTPDNFQSRRPNTSFCFLDIRSPGLGDTAMYLCATSRWREGPRSEQFFGPGTRLTVL.

V and J are TRBV18 and TRBJ1-1; D perhaps matches TRBD1 (6 bases). The CDR3 runs to 15 residues. Trimming shortened V by 1 base and J by 5 bases, and 14 bases separated the two germline ends. CDR1 and CDR2 from the germline V gene are KGHSH and LQKENI. This CDR3 is CASSPLQGIGTEAFF. CDR3 sequence (DNA): TGTGCCAGCTCACCACTCCAGGGGATTGGGACTGAAGCTTTCTTT.

The rearrangement joins TRBV4-1 to TRBJ2-6, with D perhaps matching TRBD2 (5 bases). This CDR3 has 20 amino acids. CDR1 and CDR2 (germline): MGHRA, YSYEKL. The germline V and J ends were trimmed by 3 bases and 1 base, with 22 bases remaining between them. CDR3 DNA: TGCGCCAGCAGCCATTACACCCAAGCGGCCGGAGGATCTGGGGCCAACGTCCTGACTTTC. The encoded protein is CASSHYTQAAGGSGANVLTF.

This clone is a singleton in its sample. The gene calls are TRBV7-3 and TRBJ2-1, with D possibly matching TRBD2 (6 bases). CDR1 SGHTA and CDR2 FQGTGA come from the germline V gene. V shed 0 bases and J shed 8 bases, with 17 bases lying between them. This CDR3 is built from 16 residues. CDR3: CASSLTRRDAAYEQFF. In DNA form, the CDR3 reads TGTGCCAGCAGCTTAACCCGGCGGGACGCTGCATATGAGCAGTTCTTC.

The V gene is TRBV10-3, the J gene TRBJ1-2; TRBD1 agrees at 8 bases. This CDR3 has 15 amino acids. Trimming at V came to 7 bases and at J to 2 bases, leaving 9 bases not matched to a gene. The germline V gene encodes CDR1 ENHRY and CDR2 SYGVKD. The CDR3 coding sequence is TGTGCCATCACCAATGGACAGGGCTTGAACTATGGCTACACCTTC. This codes for CAITNGQGLNYGYTF.

The chain carries TRBV5-1 and TRBJ2-3; D is possibly TRBD1 (6 bases). The CDR3 loop spans 15 amino acids. Germline CDR1 is SGHRS and CDR2 is YFSETQ. Trimming cost V 0 bases and J 8 bases, with 16 bases left between them. The CDR3 spells CASSLVTGSQSTQYF. DNA of the CDR3: TGCGCCAGCAGCTTGGTGACAGGTTCCCAAAGTACGCAGTATTTT.

This chain connects TRBV29-1 to TRBJ2-1; tentatively, D is TRBD1 (5 bases). Germline loops: CDR1 SQVTM, CDR2 ANQGSEA. The CDR3 extends over 13 amino acids. The V and J ends lost 2 bases and 4 bases respectively, with 9 bases between them. The CDR3 sequence is CSVESAGYNEQFF. The CDR3 nucleotides are TGCAGCGTTGAAAGTGCAGGGTACAATGAGCAGTTCTTC.

The chain employs TRBV18 and TRBJ1-4, with D possibly being TRBD1 (6 bases). Germline values: CDR1 KGHSH, CDR2 LQKENI. This CDR3 region has 14 residues. V was clipped by 4 bases and J by 6 bases, with 12 bases between them. Here the CDR3 reads CASSLRTDDEKLFF. The CDR3 DNA reads as TGTGCCAGCTCACTCCGGACAGACGATGAAAAACTGTTTTTT.

The rearrangement uses TRBV7-8 and TRBJ2-7; 14 nucleotides line up with TRBD2. CDR1 is SGHVS and CDR2 is FQNEAQ in the germline V gene. V dropped 5 bases and J dropped 7; count of bases not matched to a gene: 10. The CDR3 contains 16 residues. CDR3 amino acids: CASSLPGLAGAREQYF. In nucleotides, the CDR3 is TGTGCCAGCAGCCTCCCGGGACTAGCGGGAGCTCGTGAGCAGTACTTC.

The gene calls are TRBV5-5 and TRBJ2-7; D gene ambiguous. The V end was cut by 0 bases, the J end by 3 bases, with 10 bases between. CDR1 SGHKS and CDR2 YYEKEE come from the germline V gene (reference sequence). The CDR3 length is 14 residues. The DNA for the CDR3 is TGTGCCAGCAGCTTGGCGTCCTCCCGCTACGAGCAGTACTTC. Its protein is CASSLASSRYEQYF.

The gene calls are TRBV2 and TRBJ2-5; D perhaps matches TRBD2 (5 bases). This CDR3 is built from 13 residues. The V gene lost 10 bases and the J gene lost 1 base, with 13 bases spanning the gap. The V gene's germline CDR1 is SNHLY and CDR2 FYNNEI. The DNA of the CDR3 is TGTGCCACCGGACTGAAATTCCAAGAGACCCAGTACTTC. This translates into CATGLKFQETQYF.

The chain has TRBV7-9 and TRBJ2-7; 7 nucleotides align to TRBD1. The CDR3 contains 16 residues. The V and J ends lost 2 bases and 0 bases, in that order; junction bases with no gene match: 7. Germline V CDR1 and CDR2: SEHNR, FQNEAQ (reference sequence). CDR3 loop: CASSLISHRGSYEQYF. DNA for the CDR3: TGTGCCAGCAGCTTAATCTCCCACAGGGGCTCCTACGAGCAGTACTTC.

The chain joins TRBV18 to TRBJ2-1, with a weak D call TRBD1 (5 bases). Trimming cost V 6 bases and J 6 bases, with 9 bases left between them. Looked up from germline, CDR1 is KGHSH and CDR2 is LQKENI. The CDR3 spans 12 residues. The CDR3 DNA reads as TGTGCCAGCTCTTCGGACATCAATGAGCAGTTCTTC. Encoded protein: CASSSDINEQFF.

The chain recombines TRBV4-2 with TRBJ2-1, with D maybe TRBD2 (6 bases). This CDR3 region has 14 residues. The ends were cut back, 0 bases at V and 9 bases at J, with 12 bases in the middle. In germline, CDR1 is LGHNA, CDR2 YNFKEQ. The CDR3 DNA reads as TGTGCCAGCAGCCAAGATCCGTCCGGGAGTGAGCAGTTCTTC. It codes for CASSQDPSGSEQFF.

The rearrangement uses TRBV21-1 and TRBJ2-2; the DNA was not used to check the table's D call, TRBD1. TRBV21-1 is tagged as a pseudogene. This CDR3 has 18 residues. The CDR3 DNA reads as TGTGCCAGCAGCAAAGGTCATATTCAGGGCCCGAACACCGGGGAGCTGTTTTTT. Protein sequence: CASSKGHIQGPNTGELFF.

The rearrangement joins TRBV5-1 to TRBJ2-5, with 7 positions matching TRBD2. Germline V gene data show CDR1 as SGHRS and CDR2 as YFSETQ. V trimming: 3 bases; J trimming: 5 bases; junction bases outside the gene matches: 4. CDR3 size: 13 residues. The CDR3 reads CASSSPGGETQYF. CDR3 nucleotides: TGCGCCAGCAGCTCGCCCGGGGGGGAGACCCAGTACTTC. The whole variable domain, remainder taken from reference TRBV5-1 and TRBJ2-5, is KAGVTQTPRYLIKTRGQQVTLSCSPISGHRSVSWYQQTPGQGLQFLFEYFSETQRNKGNFPGRFSGRQFSNSRSEMNVSTLELGDSALYLCASSSPGGETQYFGPGTRLLVL.

The rearrangement uses TRBV29-1 and TRBJ2-5; D possibly corresponds to TRBD1 (6 bases). This CDR3 has 14 residues. V dropped 7 bases and J dropped 1 base, with 16 bases sitting between them. Germline loops: CDR1 SQVTM, CDR2 ANQGSEA. DNA of the CDR3: TGCAGCGGAGGGGGTGGGGGATTCCAAGAGACCCAGTACTTC. The encoded protein is CSGGGGGFQETQYF. The whole variable domain, filled in from reference TRBV29-1 and TRBJ2-5, reads SAVISQKPSRDICQRGTSLTIQCQVDSQVTMMFWYRQQPGQSLTLIATANQGSEATYESGFVIDKFPISRPNLTFSTLTVSNMSPEDSSIYLCSGGGGGFQETQYFGPGTRLLVL.

There are a few counts of this clone. The genes are TRBV7-8 and TRBJ1-1, with unresolved D. Looked up from germline, CDR1 is SGHVS and CDR2 is FQNEAQ. The CDR3 contains 15 residues. The ends were cut back, 1 base at V and 2 bases at J, with 11 bases in the middle. CDR3 bases: TGTGCCAGCAGCTTAGGCAGGACGGGAAACACTGAAGCTTTCTTT. It translates to CASSLGRTGNTEAFF.

This clone appeared once. The chain carries TRBV23-1 and TRBJ1-1, with TRBD1 identical over 7 bases. TRBV23-1 is placed among ORFs of uncertain function. V was clipped by 8 bases and J by 6 bases; unmatched bases: 9. The CDR3 covers 13 residues. The CDR3 spells CASPDRDGPEAFF. The CDR3 coding sequence is TGCGCCAGCCCCGACAGGGACGGTCCTGAAGCTTTCTTT.